This TCR beta chain was profiled in a study of CD8 T cells in acute hepatitis C reinfection (dated by TCRdb to the early 2020s). About the investigation overall: The study profiled the TCRbeta repertoire of CD8+ T cells specific for the HCV NS3-1073 epitope during acute infection and after viral clearance. Paired acute and follow-up samples were contributed by four spontaneous resolvers. From 4 spontaneous resolvers and six or seven chronically infected subjects, acute samples were collected within 168 days of the estimated infection date.

Summary of the overall study and its limitations: Only the TCRbeta chain was sequenced in bulk, so alphabeta pairing of public clonotypes could not be determined. CDR3 sequences shared with other epitopes were rare, and differing sequencing approaches may have limited exact matching. Diversity in the NS3-1073 specific repertoires was high, and no significant differences in diversity emerged among acute resolver, follow-up resolver and acute chronic samples. Over ten public clonotypes were found regardless of outcome, and V04-02/J02-02 was used by one public clonotype. Preferential use of the TRBV04 and TRBV06 gene families was observed in all groups, and this preferential usage was not explained by overrepresentation in the naive pool. Chronically infected subjects had no follow-up repertoires because NS3-1073 specific cells were too rare to sort.

Genomic DNA was extracted from the FACS-sorted cells, and the TCRbeta chains were sequenced by the commercial immunoSEQ service. Per the authors' processing: The repertoire data were analyzed using ImmunoSEQ Analyzer software v3.0 and R v3.5.1. Only productive rearrangements were analyzed, because sequences with stop codons or out-of-frame rearrangements were removed. The sequencing provider supplied the Simpson diversity, Shannon entropy, CDR3 length and nucleotide addition metrics. Based on frequency, clonotypes were placed into dominant, sub-dominant, low or lowest abundance groups, and clonotypes under 0.1% were left out of most analyses. A CDR3 amino acid clonotype was called public when found in at least two subjects at a cumulative frequency of at least 0.5%. TCRdb stores this immuneACCESS table with in-frame sequences only. Part of the clones is absent; in the studies checked, under half of the shortfall reflects unresolved V genes, and no reason is known for the rest. From that table come the V and J calls and clone size; the DNA was used to work out D and trimming. The sample profile shows some 4,000 clones; more than 35% of them were found once. The top ten clones comprise more than 8.5% of the sample.

V and J lose 5 bases and 7 bases, and a span of 11 bases separates them. The germline V gene yields SGHTA for CDR1 and FQGTGA for CDR2. The CDR3 measures 13 amino acids from cysteine to phenylalanine. Solely the CDR3 DNA is kept, with 39 bases framed from the first base. This clone has more than one count but fewer than ten. Per-base quality was not reported, and no clone a single base away is much larger than it. The sample's time point label, in plain terms: acute HCV infection, within 168 days of estimated infection date. HCV-specific TCR repertoires were characterized directly ex vivo, and the sequenced cells were not expanded in vitro beforehand. Enrolled in the Montreal Hepatitis C Cohort (HEPCO) in Canada, the donors were people who inject drugs, and these donors were followed every 3 months. A positive HCV RNA or antibody test that followed a negative test within the previous 24 weeks was the definition used for acute primary HCV infection. A PE-labeled tetramer loaded with the NS3 peptide covering residues 1073-1081 was used to stain HCV-specific cells. Antibodies against CD3, CD8 and CD45RO were used for surface staining, and dead cells were excluded with an aqua fixable dye. Six or seven subjects who developed chronic infection, defined as HCV RNA positivity at 24 weeks, were also included in the cohort. Once thawed from cryostorage, peripheral blood mononuclear cells underwent negative selection via the MACS CD8+ T cell Isolation Kit to obtain CD8+ T cells. Sorting of the cells was done on a BD FACSAria II cell sorter.

This chain joins TRBV7-3 to TRBJ2-2; the D gene remains uncertain. The receptor was derived from a man aged 25 to 40 with chronic hepatitis C. This specimen was HCV NS3-1073 tetramer-sorted CD8+ T cells from PBMCs, taken during acute infection. The cell subset or site label here, explained by the study, means: FACS-sorted NS3-1073 tetramer+ CD8+ T cells. CDR3 sequence: CASSPDHYGELFF. The nucleotides are TGTGCCAGCAGCCCAGACCATTACGGGGAGCTGTTTTTT.